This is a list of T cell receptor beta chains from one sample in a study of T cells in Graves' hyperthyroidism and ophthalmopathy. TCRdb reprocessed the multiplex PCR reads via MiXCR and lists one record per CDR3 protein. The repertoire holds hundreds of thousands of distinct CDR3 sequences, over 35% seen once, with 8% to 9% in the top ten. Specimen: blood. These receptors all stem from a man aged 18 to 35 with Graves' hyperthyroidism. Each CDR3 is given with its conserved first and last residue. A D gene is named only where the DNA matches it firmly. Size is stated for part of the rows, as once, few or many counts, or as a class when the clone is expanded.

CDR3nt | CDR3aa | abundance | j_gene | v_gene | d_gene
TGCAGTGCCGTCACCCTGAGGACCCCGTACTTC | CSAVTLRTPYF | - | TRBJ2-5 | TRBV20-1 | -
TGTGCCAGTAGTACCCTGGCTGAAGCTTTCTTT | CASSTLAEAFF | - | TRBJ1-1 | TRBV19 | -
TGTGCCACCAGCCCGTCCGAGCAGTACTTC | CATSPSEQYF | many | TRBJ2-7 | TRBV15 | -
TGCAGTGCTAGAGCACGGACAGTGAACACTGAAGCTTTCTTT | CSARARTVNTEAFF | many | TRBJ1-1 | TRBV20-1 | -
TGTGCCAGCAGCTTGGCCCAGTTCGAGCAGTACTTC | CASSLAQFEQYF | - | TRBJ2-7 | TRBV5-6 | -
TGTGCCACCAGCAGAGATCAGGGGGCGGGAGCCTACGAGCAGTACTTC | CATSRDQGAGAYEQYF | - | TRBJ2-7 | TRBV15 | -
TGCAGCGCCATGGACAGTTCCTACACTGAAAAACTGTTTTTT | CSAMDSSYTEKLFF | - | TRBJ1-4 | TRBV29-1 | -
TGTGCCATCAGCCGAACGAAGGACGAGCAGTACTTC | CAISRTKDEQYF | - | TRBJ2-7 | TRBV9 | -
TGTGCCAGCAGTTCCGAGAGCCTAGTGGGGAATCCATTCTACGAGCAGTACTTC | CASSSESLVGNPFYEQYF | - | TRBJ2-7 | TRBV5-1 | -
TGTGCCATCAGTGGTCCAGTGAACACCGGGGAGCTGTTTTTT | CAISGPVNTGELFF | few | TRBJ2-2 | TRBV10-3 | -
TGTGCCAGCAGCTGGGACAGGGGCGTCACTGAAGCTTTCTTT | CASSWDRGVTEAFF | few | TRBJ1-1 | TRBV11-2 | TRBD1
TGTGCCAGTGGGAATGAAGCTTTCTTT | CASGNEAFF | few | TRBJ1-1 | TRBV6-6 | -
TGTGCCAGCAGCTCGCCGGGACAGAAGCCTCGGCCTGAAGCTTTCTTT | CASSSPGQKPRPEAFF | few | TRBJ1-1 | TRBV7-9 | TRBD1
TGTGCCAGCACACTGACGAAGGGGCCCGATGGCTACACCTTC | CASTLTKGPDGYTF | many | TRBJ1-2 | TRBV12-3/TRBV12-4 | -
TGTGCCAGCAGTGATGCGGGACAGAGGTTTTTT | CASSDAGQRFF | many | TRBJ2-2 | TRBV2 | -
TGTGCCAGCAGTGAAGCTCGGAGGGGTGAAAAACTGTTTTTT | CASSEARRGEKLFF | few | TRBJ1-4 | TRBV6-5 | -
TGTGCCATCAGTGGGACAGGGAAAAGTGGCTACACCTTC | CAISGTGKSGYTF | many | TRBJ1-2 | TRBV10-3 | TRBD1
TGTGCCAGCAGCTTAGAGGGTGGGATGGGTACTGAAGCTTTCTTT | CASSLEGGMGTEAFF | - | TRBJ1-1 | TRBV2 | -